This T cell receptor (beta chain) was found in a study of PD-1 blockade in classical Hodgkin lymphoma. Method: immunoSEQ multiplex PCR; TCRdb's copy keeps in-frame clones and lacks some. The table records about 41,000 clones, approximately 67% of them present only once. CDR1 and CDR2 (germline): MNHEY, SVGAGI. The CDR3 length is 14 residues. V was cut by 5 bases and J by 8 bases, with 16 bases left in between. Note on this clone: Its antigen is unidentified.

Study findings and constraints: Significant TCR diversity gains by C4D1 occurred in CD4+ but not CD8+ cells. Baseline diversity was lower in partial responders and progressors than complete responders.

The time point was: cycle 4 day 1 (C4D1), after around six weeks of nivolumab. All patients experienced relapse after autologous stem cell transplantation, and brentuximab vedotin exposure was variable. This specimen consisted of peripheral blood mononuclear cells (PBMCs), obtained before the fourth cycle of nivolumab. This sequence originates from a human donor with classical Hodgkin lymphoma. The genes are TRBV6-5 and TRBJ2-1; D gene ambiguous. CDR3 residues: CASSPGPASDEQFF. CDR3 nucleotides: TGTGCCAGCAGTCCCGGCCCAGCCTCGGATGAGCAGTTCTTC.